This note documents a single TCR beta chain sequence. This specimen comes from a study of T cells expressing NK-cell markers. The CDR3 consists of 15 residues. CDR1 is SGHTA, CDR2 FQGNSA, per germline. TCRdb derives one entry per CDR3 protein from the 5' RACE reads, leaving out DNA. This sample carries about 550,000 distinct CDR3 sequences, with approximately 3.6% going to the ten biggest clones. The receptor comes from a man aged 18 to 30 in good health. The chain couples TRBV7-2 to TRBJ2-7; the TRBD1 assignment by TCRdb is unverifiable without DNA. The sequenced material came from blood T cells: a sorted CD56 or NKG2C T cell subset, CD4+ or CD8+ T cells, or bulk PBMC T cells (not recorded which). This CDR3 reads CASSLGTGTIYEQYF.